Described below is a single T cell receptor beta chain sequence and its context. Its antigen is currently unknown. This entry comes from a study of siplizumab effects on memory and regulatory T cells. Germline values: CDR1 SGHTA, CDR2 FQGNSA. The CDR3 is made up of 19 amino acids. V trimming: 5 bases; J trimming: 4 bases; junction bases outside the gene matches: 18. TCRdb's table, derived via immunoSEQ multiplex PCR, lists solely in-frame clones and lacks some. This sample yields 100,000 or so clones, of which 85% to 95% are seen a single time; roughly 1.3% belongs to the top ten. Whole-study findings and limits: Naive T cells looked more diverse than memory cells, and they looked like major contributors to the alloresponse. Some alloreactive sequences were traceable to unstimulated CD4+ memory cells, and siplizumab significantly reduced them. An assignable naive or memory phenotype was lacking in roughly 80-96% of proliferating CD4+ or CD8+ clones.

The chain has TRBV7-2 and TRBJ1-1, with TRBD1 identical over 11 bases. Sequenced sample: non-Treg CD4+ T cells sorted from blood. The receptor comes from a human donor in good health. Here the CDR3 reads CASSLRPIGQGAVGTEAFF. The CDR3 coding sequence is TGTGCCAGCAGCCTGCGCCCGATTGGACAGGGGGCGGTCGGCACTGAAGCTTTCTTT.